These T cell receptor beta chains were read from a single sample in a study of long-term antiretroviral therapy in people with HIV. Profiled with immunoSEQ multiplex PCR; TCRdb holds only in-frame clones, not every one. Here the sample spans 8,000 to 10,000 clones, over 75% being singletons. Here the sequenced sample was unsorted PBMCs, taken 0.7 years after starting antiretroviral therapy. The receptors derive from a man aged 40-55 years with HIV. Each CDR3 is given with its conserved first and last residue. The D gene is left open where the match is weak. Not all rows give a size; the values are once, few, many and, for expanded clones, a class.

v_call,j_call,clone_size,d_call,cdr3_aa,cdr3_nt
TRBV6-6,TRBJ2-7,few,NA,CASSYSLYPYEQYF,TGTGCCAGCAGTTACTCGTTGTATCCCTACGAGCAGTACTTC
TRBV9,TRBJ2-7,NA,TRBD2,CASSSQSGRGPYEQYF,TGTGCCAGCAGCTCTCAGAGCGGGAGGGGTCCCTACGAGCAGTACTTC
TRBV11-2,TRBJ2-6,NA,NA,CASSAMAVPSGANVLTF,TGTGCCAGCAGCGCGATGGCAGTGCCCTCTGGGGCCAACGTCCTGACTTTC
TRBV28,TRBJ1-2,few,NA,CASSLFQGWNYGYTF,TGTGCCAGCAGTTTATTCCAGGGTTGGAATTATGGCTACACCTTC
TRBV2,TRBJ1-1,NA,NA,CASSAPGWIPEAFF,TGTGCCAGCAGCGCCCCCGGATGGATACCTGAAGCTTTCTTT
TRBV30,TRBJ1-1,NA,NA,CAWSRDVDTEAFF,TGTGCCTGGTCCCGGGATGTTGACACTGAAGCTTTCTTT
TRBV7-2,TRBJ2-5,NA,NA,CASSLGYQETQYF,TGTGCCAGCAGTTTGGGGTACCAAGAGACCCAGTACTTC
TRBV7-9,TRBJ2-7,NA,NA,CASSSPLGRDYEQYF,TGTGCCAGCAGCTCACCCCTAGGGCGGGACTACGAGCAGTACTTC
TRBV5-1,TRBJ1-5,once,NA,CASSAVGGGNQPQHF,TGCGCCAGCAGCGCCGTAGGGGGGGGCAATCAGCCCCAGCATTTT
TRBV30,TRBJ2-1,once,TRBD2,CAWSIPGTSSYNEQFF,TGTGCCTGGAGTATCCCCGGGACTAGCTCCTACAATGAGCAGTTCTTC
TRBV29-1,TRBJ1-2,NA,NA,CSVTRAGYGYTF,TGCAGCGTGACAAGGGCGGGCTATGGCTACACCTTC
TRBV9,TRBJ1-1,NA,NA,CASSVGWGMNTEAFF,TGTGCCAGCAGCGTAGGGTGGGGAATGAACACTGAAGCTTTCTTT
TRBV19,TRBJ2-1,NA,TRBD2,CASRTSGDSYNEQFF,TGTGCCAGTAGGACTAGCGGAGACTCCTACAATGAGCAGTTCTTC
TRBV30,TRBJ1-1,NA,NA,CAWNKGQGTEAFF,TGTGCCTGGAACAAAGGTCAGGGGACTGAAGCTTTCTTT
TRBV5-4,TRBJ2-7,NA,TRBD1,CASSGSGTGGREQYF,TGTGCCAGCAGCGGTTCGGGGACAGGGGGTCGCGAGCAGTACTTC
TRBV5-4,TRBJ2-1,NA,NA,CASSWKEGAYNEQFF,TGTGCCAGCAGCTGGAAGGAGGGGGCCTACAATGAGCAGTTCTTC
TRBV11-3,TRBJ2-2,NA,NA,CASSPRQGRDTGELFF,TGTGCCAGCAGCCCGAGACAGGGGAGGGACACCGGGGAGCTGTTTTTT
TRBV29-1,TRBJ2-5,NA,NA,CSVHFLGGQHF,TGCAGCGTGCACTTCCTGGGCGGGCAGCACTTC